The rows below give T cell receptor beta chains drawn from one sample of a study of blood T cell repertoires in COVID-19. Profiled with immunoSEQ multiplex PCR; TCRdb holds only in-frame clones, not every one. This table holds about 300,000 clones, roughly 87% found once. Input material: peripheral blood. These receptors all stem from a man aged 18 to 30 with active or convalescent COVID-19. CDR3s include the opening cysteine and the closing phenylalanine or tryptophan. A D gene is named only where the DNA matches it firmly. Clone sizes are given selectively: once, few, many, or a class where the clone is expanded.

J: TRBJ2-7
D: TRBD1
size: NA
V: TRBV3-1/TRBV3-2
CDR3: CASSHPRTGRGEQYF
DNA: TGTGCCAGCAGCCACCCAAGGACAGGGCGTGGCGAGCAGTACTTC

J: TRBJ2-1
D: TRBD1
size: NA
V: TRBV2
CDR3: CASSEAFRGRGPESISYNEQFF
DNA: TGTGCCAGCAGTGAAGCGTTTCGGGGCAGGGGGCCAGAGAGTATCTCCTACAATGAGCAGTTCTTC

J: TRBJ2-7
D: NA
size: NA
V: TRBV7-2
CDR3: CASSLVSRSYEQYF
DNA: TGTGCCAGCAGCTTAGTGAGCAGGTCCTACGAGCAGTACTTC

J: TRBJ2-7
D: TRBD2
size: NA
V: TRBV10-3
CDR3: CAARGTSGFGADIHEQYF
DNA: TGTGCCGCGAGGGGGACTAGCGGGTTTGGAGCTGATATCCACGAGCAGTACTTC

J: TRBJ1-4
D: TRBD1
size: NA
V: TRBV18
CDR3: CASSPLGGGREKLFF
DNA: TGTGCCAGCTCACCTCTTGGAGGGGGCCGTGAAAAACTGTTTTTT

J: TRBJ2-7
D: NA
size: NA
V: TRBV10-3
CDR3: CAISVQGSYEQYF
DNA: TGTGCCATCAGTGTACAGGGCTCCTACGAGCAGTACTTC

J: TRBJ1-5
D: TRBD1
size: NA
V: TRBV11-3
CDR3: CASSLTTGNSNQPQHF
DNA: TGTGCCAGCAGCTTAACGACAGGGAATAGCAATCAGCCCCAGCATTTT

J: TRBJ2-1
D: TRBD2
size: NA
V: TRBV4-3
CDR3: CASSHRYSGGRLDEQFF
DNA: TGCGCCAGCAGCCATCGCTATAGCGGGGGGAGGCTCGATGAGCAGTTCTTC

J: TRBJ2-1
D: TRBD1
size: NA
V: TRBV5-1
CDR3: CASSPGQGTYNEQFF
DNA: TGCGCCAGCAGCCCGGGACAGGGGACTTACAATGAGCAGTTCTTC

J: TRBJ2-1
D: NA
size: few
V: TRBV4-2
CDR3: CASSQDLRTGAPNEQFF
DNA: TGTGCCAGCAGCCAAGATTTAAGGACTGGAGCCCCCAATGAGCAGTTCTTC

J: TRBJ2-3
D: NA
size: medium-sized
V: TRBV4-1
CDR3: CASSQDKAVTDTQYF
DNA: TGCGCCAGCAGCCAAGATAAGGCGGTCACAGATACGCAGTATTTT

J: TRBJ1-4
D: NA
size: NA
V: TRBV28
CDR3: CASSSLSAGREEKLFF
DNA: TGTGCCAGCAGTTCCCTTTCAGCGGGACGTGAGGAAAAACTGTTTTTT

J: TRBJ2-7
D: TRBD2
size: NA
V: TRBV11-2
CDR3: CASSLGLSGDYEQYF
DNA: TGTGCCAGCAGCTTAGGACTTAGCGGGGACTACGAGCAGTACTTC

J: TRBJ1-2
D: NA
size: NA
V: TRBV6-2/TRBV6-3
CDR3: CASSYGQRDRNYGYTF
DNA: TGTGCCAGCAGTTACGGACAACGCGATAGGAACTATGGCTACACCTTC

J: TRBJ1-5
D: NA
size: NA
V: TRBV19
CDR3: CASSMRQSNQPQHF
DNA: TGTGCCAGTAGTATGAGACAGAGCAATCAGCCCCAGCATTTT

J: TRBJ2-1
D: TRBD2
size: NA
V: TRBV7-2
CDR3: CASTLSGGASYNEQFF
DNA: TGTGCCAGCACACTCAGCGGGGGAGCATCCTACAATGAGCAGTTCTTC

J: TRBJ2-7
D: NA
size: NA
V: TRBV18
CDR3: CASSPGAENYEQYF
DNA: TGTGCCAGCTCACCCGGAGCGGAAAACTACGAGCAGTACTTC

J: TRBJ2-7
D: TRBD2
size: few
V: TRBV27
CDR3: CATMRGYEQYF
DNA: TGTGCCACCATGCGGGGGTACGAGCAGTACTTC

J: TRBJ1-2
D: NA
size: NA
V: TRBV6-5
CDR3: CASSYLGGGGYGYTF
DNA: TGTGCCAGCAGTTACCTGGGGGGCGGGGGCTATGGCTACACCTTC

J: TRBJ1-1
D: NA
size: NA
V: TRBV21-1
CDR3: CASSIDRENTEAFF
DNA: TGTGCCAGCAGCATTGACAGGGAGAACACTGAAGCTTTCTTT

J: TRBJ1-6
D: NA
size: NA
V: TRBV5-5
CDR3: CASSQASTGSPLHF
DNA: TGTGCCAGCAGCCAAGCTAGTACAGGTTCACCCCTCCACTTT

J: TRBJ1-6
D: TRBD1
size: few
V: TRBV10-3
CDR3: CAISGDSNNSPLHF
DNA: TGTGCCATCAGTGGGGACAGCAATAATTCACCCCTCCACTTT

J: TRBJ1-4
D: TRBD1
size: NA
V: TRBV7-2
CDR3: CASSTQDRVGEKLFF
DNA: TGTGCCAGCAGCACTCAGGACAGGGTTGGTGAAAAACTGTTTTTT

J: TRBJ2-3
D: NA
size: NA
V: TRBV2
CDR3: CASRKGGRTDTQYF
DNA: TGTGCCAGCAGAAAGGGAGGCCGGACAGATACGCAGTATTTT

J: TRBJ2-1
D: NA
size: NA
V: TRBV11-2
CDR3: CASSWRYNEQFF
DNA: TGTGCCAGCAGCTGGCGGTACAATGAGCAGTTCTTC

J: TRBJ1-1
D: TRBD1
size: NA
V: TRBV7-9
CDR3: CASRQQGAPWTEAFF
DNA: TGTGCCAGCAGACAGCAGGGGGCCCCGTGGACTGAAGCTTTCTTT

J: TRBJ2-1
D: TRBD2
size: NA
V: TRBV9
CDR3: CASSELAGEGGSYNEQFF
DNA: TGTGCCAGCAGCGAGCTAGCGGGAGAAGGGGGGTCCTACAATGAGCAGTTCTTC

J: TRBJ1-1
D: TRBD1
size: NA
V: TRBV12-3/TRBV12-4
CDR3: CASRGTGRTEAFF
DNA: TGTGCCAGCAGGGGGACAGGGCGCACTGAAGCTTTCTTT

J: TRBJ2-3
D: TRBD1
size: NA
V: TRBV15
CDR3: CATSRGTGDSTDTQYF
DNA: TGTGCCACCAGCAGAGGGACAGGTGATAGCACAGATACGCAGTATTTT

J: TRBJ2-1
D: NA
size: NA
V: TRBV2
CDR3: CASSEMGLQFF
DNA: TGTGCCAGCAGTGAAATGGGCCTACAGTTCTTC

J: TRBJ2-7
D: NA
size: NA
V: TRBV19
CDR3: CASSPYGDEQYF
DNA: TGTGCCAGTAGTCCCTACGGGGATGAGCAGTACTTC

J: TRBJ2-2
D: TRBD1
size: NA
V: TRBV27
CDR3: CASSAGFGQGAGELFF
DNA: TGTGCCAGCAGTGCCGGATTCGGACAGGGGGCCGGGGAGCTGTTTTTT

J: TRBJ1-1
D: TRBD1
size: NA
V: TRBV19
CDR3: CASSIGTGGQPLNTEAFF
DNA: TGTGCCAGTAGTATAGGGACAGGGGGCCAGCCGTTGAACACTGAAGCTTTCTTT

J: TRBJ2-5
D: TRBD2
size: NA
V: TRBV6-5
CDR3: CASSYGGGDQYF
DNA: TGTGCCAGCAGTTACGGGGGAGGGGACCAGTACTTC

J: TRBJ1-2
D: TRBD1
size: NA
V: TRBV5-1
CDR3: CASSSGQGPYGYTF
DNA: TGCGCCAGCAGCTCCGGACAGGGACCGTATGGCTACACCTTC

J: TRBJ2-1
D: TRBD2
size: NA
V: TRBV5-6
CDR3: CASSLGTSGGEQFF
DNA: TGTGCCAGCAGCCTCGGGACTAGCGGGGGTGAGCAGTTCTTC

J: TRBJ1-6
D: TRBD1
size: NA
V: TRBV6-2/TRBV6-3
CDR3: CASSTRGQGSPLHF
DNA: TGTGCCAGCAGTACGAGGGGGCAAGGCTCACCCCTCCACTTT

J: TRBJ2-7
D: TRBD2
size: NA
V: TRBV2
CDR3: CAFGRDETYEQYF
DNA: TGTGCCTTCGGGAGGGACGAGACCTACGAGCAGTACTTC

J: TRBJ2-7
D: TRBD2
size: NA
V: TRBV19
CDR3: CASSIAGAGSYEQYF
DNA: TGTGCCAGTAGTATAGCGGGAGCGGGATCCTACGAGCAGTACTTC

J: TRBJ1-1
D: NA
size: few
V: TRBV7-6
CDR3: CASSLRRGNTEAFF
DNA: TGTGCCAGCAGCTTACGGAGGGGGAACACTGAAGCTTTCTTT

J: TRBJ2-6
D: NA
size: NA
V: TRBV18
CDR3: CASSPPTGGANVLTF
DNA: TGTGCCAGCTCACCACCTACGGGAGGGGCCAACGTCCTGACTTTC

J: TRBJ2-5
D: TRBD1
size: NA
V: TRBV5-1
CDR3: CASSLYDRDQETQYF
DNA: TGCGCCAGCAGCCTCTATGACAGGGACCAAGAGACCCAGTACTTC

J: TRBJ1-4
D: NA
size: NA
V: TRBV5-1
CDR3: CASSFDADNEKLFF
DNA: TGCGCCAGCAGCTTTGACGCGGATAATGAAAAACTGTTTTTT

J: TRBJ1-4
D: TRBD1
size: NA
V: TRBV5-1
CDR3: CASRQGPRSLNEKLFF
DNA: TGCGCCAGCCGACAGGGGCCGCGCTCCCTAAATGAAAAACTGTTTTTT

J: TRBJ2-1
D: TRBD2
size: NA
V: TRBV5-5
CDR3: CASSYGGASNEQFF
DNA: TGTGCCAGCAGCTACGGGGGGGCCTCCAATGAGCAGTTCTTC

J: TRBJ2-3
D: NA
size: NA
V: TRBV10-1
CDR3: CASSESLTIDTQYF
DNA: TGCGCCAGCAGTGAGTCTTTGACAATTGATACGCAGTATTTT

J: TRBJ2-7
D: TRBD1
size: NA
V: TRBV29-1
CDR3: CSVEDVRQGIYEQYF
DNA: TGCAGCGTTGAAGACGTTCGACAGGGGATCTACGAGCAGTACTTC

J: TRBJ2-1
D: TRBD2
size: once
V: TRBV9
CDR3: CASSVDGGVYNEQFF
DNA: TGTGCCAGCAGCGTAGACGGGGGGGTCTACAATGAGCAGTTCTTC

J: TRBJ1-2
D: NA
size: NA
V: TRBV3-1/TRBV3-2
CDR3: CASSLPGRYGYTF
DNA: TGTGCCAGCAGCCTACCAGGGCGCTATGGCTACACCTTC

J: TRBJ2-1
D: NA
size: NA
V: TRBV11-2
CDR3: CASSLAGIYNEQFF
DNA: TGTGCCAGCAGCTTAGCGGGGATATACAATGAGCAGTTCTTC

J: TRBJ2-7
D: NA
size: NA
V: TRBV7-9
CDR3: CASSSPGRSYEQYF
DNA: TGTGCCAGCAGCTCCCCAGGGCGCTCCTACGAGCAGTACTTC

J: TRBJ1-1
D: NA
size: NA
V: TRBV5-1
CDR3: CASSPKQGAPTEAFF
DNA: TGCGCCAGCAGCCCGAAACAGGGTGCCCCCACTGAAGCTTTCTTT

J: TRBJ1-5
D: TRBD1
size: NA
V: TRBV4-1
CDR3: CASSPTGINQPQHF
DNA: TGCGCCAGCAGCCCGACAGGGATCAATCAGCCCCAGCATTTT

J: TRBJ2-1
D: TRBD2
size: NA
V: TRBV4-1
CDR3: CASSQSGLATYNEQFF
DNA: TGCGCCAGCAGCCAATCGGGACTAGCGACATACAATGAGCAGTTCTTC

J: TRBJ1-3
D: TRBD1
size: few
V: TRBV4-2
CDR3: CASSQDPQGAVGNTIYF
DNA: TGTGCCAGCAGCCAAGACCCACAGGGGGCGGTAGGAAACACCATATATTTT

J: TRBJ2-5
D: NA
size: once
V: TRBV7-6
CDR3: CASSLDQKETQYF
DNA: TGTGCCAGCAGCTTAGATCAGAAGGAGACCCAGTACTTC

J: TRBJ1-2
D: TRBD1
size: NA
V: TRBV19
CDR3: CASSILTGDWSYGYTF
DNA: TGTGCCAGTAGTATCTTGACAGGGGATTGGAGCTATGGCTACACCTTC

J: TRBJ1-6
D: NA
size: NA
V: TRBV21-1
CDR3: CASSTKGQKRQQPSDSPLHF
DNA: TGTGCCAGCAGCACGAAGGGACAAAAGCGACAGCAACCTTCGGATTCACCCCTCCACTTT

J: TRBJ2-7
D: TRBD2
size: NA
V: TRBV4-1
CDR3: CASSQERGGSYEQYF
DNA: TGCGCCAGCAGCCAAGAACGGGGGGGAAGTTACGAGCAGTACTTC

J: TRBJ2-1
D: TRBD2
size: few
V: TRBV2
CDR3: CATLRTSGYNEQFF
DNA: TGTGCCACCCTGAGAACTAGCGGATACAATGAGCAGTTCTTC